This TCR beta chain came from a study of blood T cell repertoires in COVID-19. Turning to the study itself: Donors in the United States, Italy and Spain gave samples during acute or convalescent COVID-19. PBMCs, B-cell-depleted T cells, or T cells provided the cDNA or gDNA that made up the material.

This CDR3 has 15 amino acids. V was pared by 3 bases and J by 3 bases, with 9 bases of the junction left unmatched. Germline CDR1 is SGDLS and CDR2 is YYNGEE. TCRdb's copy holds only in-frame clones and misses some; the assay was immunoSEQ multiplex PCR. The sample yields approximately 300,000 clones, more than 80% seen once. The chain combines TRBV9 with TRBJ2-7, with 7 bases lining up with TRBD2. This sequence was found in a man aged 18 to 29 who had recovered from COVID-19. The sample consisted of peripheral blood. CDR3 DNA sequence: TGTGCCAGCAGCGCTGGGGGAGGGAGTAACTACGAGCAGTACTTC. This translates into CASSAGGGSNYEQYF.